This T cell receptor beta chain was sequenced during a study of blood T cell repertoires in COVID-19. The protocol was immunoSEQ multiplex PCR, while the TCRdb copy is restricted to in-frame clones and leaves out a portion. The sample lists nearly 250,000 clones, 86% seen once, with over 2% in the top ten. The V end was cut by 1 base, the J end by 0 bases, with 13 bases between. The CDR3 length is 17 residues. Germline loops: CDR1 SGHAT, CDR2 FQNNGV. What was sequenced was PBMCs or T cells enriched from blood (not recorded which). The clonotype was recovered from a woman aged 45-59 years who had recovered from COVID-19. The chain joins TRBV11-2 to TRBJ1-3; D is unresolved. The CDR3 nucleotides are TGTGCCAGCAGCTTAGCACCGGCGGAGGGCTCTGGAAACACCATATATTTT. It codes for CASSLAPAEGSGNTIYF. The complete variable domain, with remaining parts taken from reference TRBV11-2 and TRBJ1-3, reads EAGVAQSPRYKIIEKRQSVAFWCNPISGHATLYWYQQILGQGPKLLIQFQNNGVVDDSQLPKDRFSAERLKGVDSTLKIQPAKLEDSAVYLCASSLAPAEGSGNTIYFGEGSWLTVV.